The 9 T cell receptor beta chains below come from one sample, sequenced in a study of blood T cells in healthy people across ages. Primed by a sample-barcoded 5' primer and a J-beta primer mix, a second PCR proceeded for 7 to 11 cycles. TCRdb itself ran the 5' RACE reads through MiXCR, one entry per CDR3 protein. The repertoire holds about 770,000 distinct CDR3 sequences, with about 42% as singletons. The source material was blood. These receptors all come from a man between 60 and 75 years old in good health.

The genes are TRBV14 and TRBJ2-1; no definite D call. Trimming removed 1 base from V and 1 base from J, with 11 bases in between. CDR1 SGHDN and CDR2 FVKESK come from the germline V gene. This CDR3 is 16 amino acids long. CDR3 amino acids: CASSQVVGASYNEQFF. In DNA form, the CDR3 reads TGTGCCAGCAGCCAAGTGGTCGGCGCATCCTACAATGAGCAGTTCTTC. Complete variable domain (other parts from reference TRBV14 and TRBJ2-1): EAGVTQFPSHSVIEKGQTVTLRCDPISGHDNLYWYRRVMGKEIKFLLHFVKESKQDESGMPNNRFLAERTGGTYSTLKVQPAELEDSGVYFCASSQVVGASYNEQFFGPGTRLTVL.

This CDR3 reads CASRPSPEQYF. The CDR3 coding sequence is TGTGCCAGCAGACCTAGTCCCGAGCAGTACTTC. The genes are TRBV21-1 and TRBJ2-5; no check of the table's D call, TRBD2, against the DNA was made. The J call may not be correct, given that the DNA end is closer to TRBJ2-7. TRBV21-1 is designated a pseudogene. The length of the CDR3 is 11 residues.

This clonotype has more than one count but fewer than ten. The chain has TRBV5-1 and TRBJ1-2; 8 positions agree with TRBD1. The CDR3 length is 14 residues. Per the germline V gene, CDR1 is SGHRS and CDR2 is YFSETQ. The V segment lost 3 bases and the J segment 6 bases; nucleotides outside the gene matches: 7. CDR3 loop: CASSWDPGQDGYTF. CDR3 in DNA: TGCGCCAGCAGCTGGGACCCGGGACAGGATGGCTACACCTTC. The variable domain in full, with the rest retrieved from reference TRBV5-1 and TRBJ1-2, is KAGVTQTPRYLIKTRGQQVTLSCSPISGHRSVSWYQQTPGQGLQFLFEYFSETQRNKGNFPGRFSGRQFSNSRSEMNVSTLELGDSALYLCASSWDPGQDGYTFGSGTRLTVV.

This chain connects TRBV21-1 to TRBJ2-3. TRBV21-1 is deemed a pseudogene. The CDR3 is 13 residues long. The CDR3 region is CASGGRIGVAQYF. The CDR3 region has the DNA TGTGCCAGCGGCGGACGCATCGGGGTTGCGCAGTATTTT.

A few counts support this clonotype. The chain employs TRBV7-2 and TRBJ2-1, with D maybe TRBD2 (6 bases). CDR3 size: 16 residues. Trimming left V 4 bases short and J 7 bases short, with 20 bases between. Germline V gives CDR1 SGHTA, CDR2 FQGNSA. The CDR3 loop reads CASSSYSYGGRNEQFF. CDR3 sequence (DNA): TGTGCCAGCAGCTCCTATTCATACGGAGGGCGAAATGAGCAGTTCTTC.

This rearrangement joins TRBV21-1 to TRBJ2-6. TRBV21-1 is reported as a pseudogene. This CDR3 region has 14 residues. The CDR3 loop is CASRIFSGANVLTF. CDR3 DNA: TGTGCCAGCAGAATATTCTCTGGGGCCAACGTCCTGACTTTC.

The chain uses TRBV2 and TRBJ2-7; TRBD2 matches 7 bases. CDR3 length: 14 residues. The trim removed 1 base at V and 3 bases at J, leaving 3 bases unmatched. In germline, CDR1 is SNHLY, CDR2 FYNNEI. Here the CDR3 reads CASSEGSGGYEQYF. The CDR3 bases are TGTGCCAGCAGTGAAGGGTCGGGAGGCTACGAGCAGTACTTC.

This clonotype occurred many times. V is TRBV7-9 and J is TRBJ2-5; TRBD2 aligns across 8 bases. CDR1 and CDR2 from the germline V gene are SEHNR and FQNEAQ (reference sequence). Unmatched junction bases numbered 5, after V lost 5 bases and J lost 3 bases. This CDR3 has 14 residues. The CDR3: CASSRQLAEETQYF. CDR3 DNA sequence: TGTGCCAGCAGCCGACAACTAGCGGAAGAGACCCAGTACTTC.

The J gene is TRBJ2-2, the V gene TRBV20-1, with TRBD1 matching 11 bases. With 3 bases clipped from V and 4 bases from J, the junction kept 7 bases outside the gene matches. Germline V lookup: CDR1 DFQATT, CDR2 SNEGSKA (reference sequence). The CDR3 sequence is 16 residues long. For the CDR3, the DNA is TGCAGTGCTAGGAAAACCGGGACAGGGGGCACCGGGGAGCTGTTTTTT. Its translation is CSARKTGTGGTGELFF.